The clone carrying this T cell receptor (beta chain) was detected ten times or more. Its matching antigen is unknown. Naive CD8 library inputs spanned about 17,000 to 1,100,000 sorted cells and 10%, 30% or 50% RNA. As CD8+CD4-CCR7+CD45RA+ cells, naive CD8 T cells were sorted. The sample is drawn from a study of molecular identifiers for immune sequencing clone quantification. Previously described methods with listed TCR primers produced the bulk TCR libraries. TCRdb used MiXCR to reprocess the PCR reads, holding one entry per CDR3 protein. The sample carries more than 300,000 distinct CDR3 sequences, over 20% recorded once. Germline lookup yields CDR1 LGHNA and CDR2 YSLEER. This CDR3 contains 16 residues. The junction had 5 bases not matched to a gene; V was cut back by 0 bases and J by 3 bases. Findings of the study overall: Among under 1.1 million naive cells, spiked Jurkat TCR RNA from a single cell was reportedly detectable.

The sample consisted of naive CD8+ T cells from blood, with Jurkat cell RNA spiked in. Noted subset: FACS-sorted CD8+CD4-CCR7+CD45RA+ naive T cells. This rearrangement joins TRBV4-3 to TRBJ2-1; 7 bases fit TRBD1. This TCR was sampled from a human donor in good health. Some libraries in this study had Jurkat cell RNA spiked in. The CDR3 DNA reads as TGCGCCAGCAGCCAAGATGGGACAGAGATCTACAATGAGCAGTTCTTC. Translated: CASSQDGTEIYNEQFF.